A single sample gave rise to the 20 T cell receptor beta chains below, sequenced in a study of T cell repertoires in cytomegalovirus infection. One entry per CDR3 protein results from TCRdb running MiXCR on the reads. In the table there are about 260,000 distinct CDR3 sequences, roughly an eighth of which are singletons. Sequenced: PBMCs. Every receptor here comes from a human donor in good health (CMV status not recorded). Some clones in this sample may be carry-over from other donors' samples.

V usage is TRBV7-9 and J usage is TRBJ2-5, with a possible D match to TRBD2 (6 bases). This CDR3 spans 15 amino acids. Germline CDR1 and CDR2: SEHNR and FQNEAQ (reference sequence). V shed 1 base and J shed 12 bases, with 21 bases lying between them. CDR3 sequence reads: CASSLESGSGHQKYF. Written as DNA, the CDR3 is TGTGCCAGCAGCTTAGAATCGGGCAGCGGGCACCAAAAGTACTTC.

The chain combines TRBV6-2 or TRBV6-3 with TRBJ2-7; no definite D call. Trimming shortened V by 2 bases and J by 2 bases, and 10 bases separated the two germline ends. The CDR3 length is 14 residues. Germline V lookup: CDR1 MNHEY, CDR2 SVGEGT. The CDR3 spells CASSYQVAAYEQYF. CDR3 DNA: TGTGCCAGCAGTTACCAGGTCGCGGCCTACGAGCAGTACTTC.

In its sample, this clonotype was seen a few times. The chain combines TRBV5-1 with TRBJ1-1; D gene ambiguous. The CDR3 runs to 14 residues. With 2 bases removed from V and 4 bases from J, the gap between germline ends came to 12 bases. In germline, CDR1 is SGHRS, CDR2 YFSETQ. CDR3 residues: CASSFDLGSTEAFF. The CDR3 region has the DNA TGCGCCAGCAGCTTTGACCTAGGGAGCACTGAAGCTTTCTTT.

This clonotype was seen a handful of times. The CDR3 loop is CASSPYRAGGNQPQHF. In DNA form, the CDR3 reads TGTGCCAGCTCACCCTACAGGGCCGGGGGCAATCAGCCCCAGCATTTT. The J gene is TRBJ1-5, the V gene TRBV18, with D possibly TRBD1 on 6 matching bases. Germline V gene data show CDR1 as KGHSH and CDR2 as LQKENI. The V end was cut by 3 bases, the J end by 2 bases, with 14 bases between. The CDR3 has 16 amino acids.

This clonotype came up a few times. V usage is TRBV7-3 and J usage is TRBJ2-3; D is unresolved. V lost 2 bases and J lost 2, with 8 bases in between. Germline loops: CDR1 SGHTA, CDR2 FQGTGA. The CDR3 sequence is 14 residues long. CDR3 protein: CASSLGRATDTQYF. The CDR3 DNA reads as TGTGCCAGCAGCTTAGGACGGGCCACAGATACGCAGTATTTT.

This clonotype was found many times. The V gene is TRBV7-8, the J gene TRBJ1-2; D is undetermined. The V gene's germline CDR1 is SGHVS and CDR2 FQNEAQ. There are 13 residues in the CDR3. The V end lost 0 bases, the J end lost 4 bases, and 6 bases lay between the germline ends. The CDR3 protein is CASSLALSYGYTF. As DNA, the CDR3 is TGTGCCAGCAGCTTAGCGCTGAGCTATGGCTACACCTTC. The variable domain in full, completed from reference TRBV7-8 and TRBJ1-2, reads GAGVSQSPRYKVAKRGQDVALRCDPISGHVSLFWYQQALGQGPEFLTYFQNEAQLDKSGLPSDRFFAERPEGSVSTLKIQRTQQEDSAVYLCASSLALSYGYTFGSGTRLTVV.

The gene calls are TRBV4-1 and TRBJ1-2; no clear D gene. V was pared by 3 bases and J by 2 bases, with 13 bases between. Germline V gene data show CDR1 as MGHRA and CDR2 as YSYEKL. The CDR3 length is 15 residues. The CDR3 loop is CASSHPTMSNYGYTF. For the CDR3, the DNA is TGCGCCAGCAGCCACCCTACAATGAGCAACTATGGCTACACCTTC.

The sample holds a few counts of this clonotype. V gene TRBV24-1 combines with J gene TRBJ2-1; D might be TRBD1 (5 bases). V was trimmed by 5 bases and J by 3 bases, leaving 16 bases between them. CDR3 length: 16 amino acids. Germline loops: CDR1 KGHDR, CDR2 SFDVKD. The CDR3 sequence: CATSGLFSRDYNEQFF. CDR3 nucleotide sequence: TGTGCCACCAGTGGTCTTTTTAGCAGGGACTACAATGAGCAGTTCTTC.

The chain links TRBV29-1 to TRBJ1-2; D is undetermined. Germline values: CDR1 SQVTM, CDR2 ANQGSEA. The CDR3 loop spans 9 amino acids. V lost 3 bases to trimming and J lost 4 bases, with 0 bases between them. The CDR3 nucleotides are TGCAGCGTTGACTATGGCTACACCTTC. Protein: CSVDYGYTF.

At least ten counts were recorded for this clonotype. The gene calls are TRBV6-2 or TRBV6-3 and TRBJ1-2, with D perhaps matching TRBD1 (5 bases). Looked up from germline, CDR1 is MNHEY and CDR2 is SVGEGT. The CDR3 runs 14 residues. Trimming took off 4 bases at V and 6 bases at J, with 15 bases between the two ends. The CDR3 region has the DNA TGTGCCAGCAGTTCTCTGGGGCAGGATCATGGCTACACCTTC. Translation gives CASSSLGQDHGYTF.

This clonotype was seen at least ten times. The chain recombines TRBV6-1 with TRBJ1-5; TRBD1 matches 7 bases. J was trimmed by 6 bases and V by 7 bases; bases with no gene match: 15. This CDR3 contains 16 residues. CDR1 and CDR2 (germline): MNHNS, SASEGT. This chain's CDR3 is CASTTDYRGRGQPQHF. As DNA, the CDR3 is TGTGCCAGCACCACGGACTACAGGGGAAGGGGTCAGCCCCAGCATTTT.

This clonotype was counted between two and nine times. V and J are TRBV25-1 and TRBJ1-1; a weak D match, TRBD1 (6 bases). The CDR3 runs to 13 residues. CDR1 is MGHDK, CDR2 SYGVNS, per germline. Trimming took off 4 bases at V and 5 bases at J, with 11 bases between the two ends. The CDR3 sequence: CASSGGGGTEAFF. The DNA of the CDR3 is TGTGCCAGCAGTGGAGGGGGAGGAACTGAAGCTTTCTTT.

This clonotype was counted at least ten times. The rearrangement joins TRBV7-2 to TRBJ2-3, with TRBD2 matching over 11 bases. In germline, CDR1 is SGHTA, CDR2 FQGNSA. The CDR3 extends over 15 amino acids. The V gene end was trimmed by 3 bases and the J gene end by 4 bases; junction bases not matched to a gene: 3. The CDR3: CASSFLAGGADTQYF. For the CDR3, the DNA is TGTGCCAGCAGCTTCTTAGCGGGAGGGGCAGATACGCAGTATTTT.

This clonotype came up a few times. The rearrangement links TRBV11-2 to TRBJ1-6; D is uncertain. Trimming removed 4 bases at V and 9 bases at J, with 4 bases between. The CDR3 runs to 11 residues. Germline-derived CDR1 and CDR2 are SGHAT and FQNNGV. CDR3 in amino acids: CASSSRSPLHF. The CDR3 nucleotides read TGTGCCAGCAGCTCTCGTTCACCCCTCCACTTT.

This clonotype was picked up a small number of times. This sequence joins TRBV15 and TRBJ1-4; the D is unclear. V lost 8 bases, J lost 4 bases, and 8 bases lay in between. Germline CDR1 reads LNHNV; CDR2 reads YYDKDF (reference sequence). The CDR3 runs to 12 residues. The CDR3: CATSELNEKLFF. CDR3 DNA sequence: TGTGCCACCTCCGAACTTAATGAAAAACTGTTTTTT.

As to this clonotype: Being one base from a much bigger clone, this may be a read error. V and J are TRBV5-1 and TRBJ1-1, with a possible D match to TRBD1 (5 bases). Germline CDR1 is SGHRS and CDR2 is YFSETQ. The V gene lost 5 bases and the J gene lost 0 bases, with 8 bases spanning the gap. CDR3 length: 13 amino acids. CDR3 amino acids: CASRGEVNTEAFF. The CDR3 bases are TGCGCCAGCAGGGGGGAGGTGAACACTGAAGCTTTCTTT. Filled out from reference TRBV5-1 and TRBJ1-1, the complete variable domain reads KAGVTQTPRYLIKTRGQQVTLSCSPISGHRSVSWYQQTPGQGLQFLFEYFSETQRNKGNFPGRFSGRQFSNSRSEMNVSTLELGDSALYLCASRGEVNTEAFFGQGTRLTVV.

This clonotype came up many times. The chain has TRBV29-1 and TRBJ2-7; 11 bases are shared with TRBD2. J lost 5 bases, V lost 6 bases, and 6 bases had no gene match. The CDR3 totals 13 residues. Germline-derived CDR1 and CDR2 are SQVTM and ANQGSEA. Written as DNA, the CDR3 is TGCAGCGTAACGGGACTAGCGGCCGACGAGCAGTACTTC. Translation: CSVTGLAADEQYF.

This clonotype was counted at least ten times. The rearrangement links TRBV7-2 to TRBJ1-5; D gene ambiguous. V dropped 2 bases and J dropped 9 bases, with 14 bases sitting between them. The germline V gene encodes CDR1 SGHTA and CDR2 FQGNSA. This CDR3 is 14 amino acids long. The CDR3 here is CASSLPGFQGPQHF. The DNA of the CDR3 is TGTGCCAGCAGCTTACCGGGGTTCCAAGGGCCCCAGCATTTT.

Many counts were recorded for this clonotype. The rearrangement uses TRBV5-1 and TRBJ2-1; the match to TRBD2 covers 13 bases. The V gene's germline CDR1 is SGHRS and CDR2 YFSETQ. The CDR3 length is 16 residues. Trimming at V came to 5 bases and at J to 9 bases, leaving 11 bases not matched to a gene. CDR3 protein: CASRPNSGTSGAEQFF. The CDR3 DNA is TGCGCCAGCAGGCCTAACAGCGGGACTAGCGGGGCTGAGCAGTTCTTC.

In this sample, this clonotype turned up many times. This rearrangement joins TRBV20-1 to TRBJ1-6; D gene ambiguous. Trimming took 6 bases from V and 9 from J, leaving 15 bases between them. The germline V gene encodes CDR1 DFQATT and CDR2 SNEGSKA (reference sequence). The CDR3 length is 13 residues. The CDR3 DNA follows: TGCAGTGCCCAAGGCCTCGGGTTTTCACCCCTCCACTTT. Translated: CSAQGLGFSPLHF.